The 2 T cell receptor beta chains reported below all come from one sample, sequenced in a study of T cells in Graves' hyperthyroidism and ophthalmopathy. TCR beta CDR3 regions were amplified from RNA. First-round RT-PCR targeting the TCR CDR3 was performed with the HTBI primer set. TCRdb ran MiXCR on the multiplex PCR reads and lists one entry per CDR3 protein. The table includes 200,000 to 300,000 distinct CDR3 sequences, about 25% detected once. What was sequenced was blood. These receptor sequences come from a woman aged 40 to 50 with Graves' ophthalmopathy.

This chain joins TRBV6-1 and TRBJ2-7; D assignment may be TRBD1 or TRBD2 (6 bases each). This CDR3 has 15 residues. Germline lookup yields CDR1 MNHNS and CDR2 SASEGT. The V end lost 7 bases, the J end lost 3 bases, and 19 bases lay between the germline ends. The DNA for the CDR3 is TGTGCCAGCACCAAAATGTCGGGGGCCATCTACGAGCAGTACTTC. Translation gives CASTKMSGAIYEQYF.

Only a few counts were recorded for this clonotype. The rearrangement links TRBV11-2 to TRBJ2-5; 10 bases line up with TRBD2. The CDR3 consists of 16 residues. Germline V gives CDR1 SGHAT, CDR2 FQNNGV. Trimming at V came to 4 bases and at J to 5 bases, leaving 10 bases not matched to a gene. The CDR3 sequence: CASSSTLAGAGETQYF. The CDR3 nucleotides are TGTGCCAGCAGCTCCACCCTAGCGGGAGCGGGTGAGACCCAGTACTTC.